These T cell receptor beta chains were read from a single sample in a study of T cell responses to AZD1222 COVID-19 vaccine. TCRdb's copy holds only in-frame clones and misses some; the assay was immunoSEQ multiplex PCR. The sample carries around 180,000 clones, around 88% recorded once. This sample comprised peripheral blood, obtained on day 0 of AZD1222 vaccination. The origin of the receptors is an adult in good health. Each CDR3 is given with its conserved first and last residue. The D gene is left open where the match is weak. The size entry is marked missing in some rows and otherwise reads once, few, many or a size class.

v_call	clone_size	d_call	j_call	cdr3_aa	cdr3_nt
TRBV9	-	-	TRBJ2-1	CASSTRALRNEQFF	TGTGCCAGCAGCACGCGGGCCCTGAGGAATGAGCAGTTCTTC
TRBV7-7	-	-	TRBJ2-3	CASSPFGGPTDTQYF	TGTGCTAGCAGCCCCTTCGGGGGCCCCACAGATACGCAGTATTTT
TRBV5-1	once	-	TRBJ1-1	CASSLGQTYTEAFF	TGCGCCAGCAGCTTAGGACAGACCTACACTGAAGCTTTCTTT
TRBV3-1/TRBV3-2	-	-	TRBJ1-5	CASSQPRDHPWPQHF	TGTGCCAGCAGCCAGCCCCGGGACCACCCCTGGCCCCAGCATTTT
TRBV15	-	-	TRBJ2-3	CATSLGHSGQADTQYF	TGTGCCACCAGCCTAGGTCACTCGGGCCAGGCAGATACGCAGTATTTT
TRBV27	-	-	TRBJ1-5	CASGFRQEQPQHF	TGTGCCAGCGGCTTTAGGCAGGAACAGCCCCAGCATTTT
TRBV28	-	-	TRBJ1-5	CASSYFGPQHF	TGTGCCAGCAGCTATTTCGGTCCCCAGCATTTT
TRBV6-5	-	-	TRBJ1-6	CASSYSFDSPLHF	TGTGCCAGCAGTTACTCATTTGATTCACCCCTCCACTTT
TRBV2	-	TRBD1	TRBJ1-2	CASRDRGRGYTF	TGTGCCAGCAGGGACAGGGGGCGAGGCTACACCTTC
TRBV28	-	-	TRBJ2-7	CASTPQGRNEQYF	TGTGCCAGCACTCCACAAGGTAGGAACGAGCAGTACTTC
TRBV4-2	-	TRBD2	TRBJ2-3	CASSQVARTSGSDTQYF	TGTGCCAGCAGCCAAGTAGCCCGGACTAGCGGGAGTGATACGCAGTATTTT
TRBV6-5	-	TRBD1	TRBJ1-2	CASSQGQGPSTKYTF	TGTGCCAGCAGTCAGGGACAGGGGCCTTCGACAAAATACACCTTC
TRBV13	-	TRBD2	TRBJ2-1	CASSKRGGTSGGDEQFF	TGTGCCAGCAGCAAACGGGGAGGGACTAGCGGGGGTGATGAGCAGTTCTTC
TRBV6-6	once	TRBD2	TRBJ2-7	CASSYSTSGSHEQYF	TGTGCCAGCAGTTACTCGACTAGCGGGAGCCACGAGCAGTACTTC
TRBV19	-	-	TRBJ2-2	CASSIAGSRGTGELFF	TGTGCCAGTAGTATCGCCGGGTCGCGAGGCACCGGGGAGCTGTTTTTT
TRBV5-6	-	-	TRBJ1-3	CASSLSGSDGNTIYF	TGTGCCAGCAGCTTGTCGGGATCGGATGGAAACACCATATATTTT
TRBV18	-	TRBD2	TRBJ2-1	CASSPIRAGEAYNEQFF	TGTGCCAGCTCACCGATAAGGGCGGGAGAAGCCTACAATGAGCAGTTCTTC
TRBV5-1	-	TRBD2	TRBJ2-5	CASSFTSGQETQYF	TGCGCCAGCAGCTTCACTAGCGGTCAAGAGACCCAGTACTTC
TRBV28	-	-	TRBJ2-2	CASSLNPRANTGELFF	TGTGCCAGCAGTTTAAACCCACGGGCGAACACCGGGGAGCTGTTTTTT
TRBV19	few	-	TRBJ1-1	CASSNLDSRTEAFF	TGTGCCAGTAGTAATTTGGACAGCCGCACTGAAGCTTTCTTT
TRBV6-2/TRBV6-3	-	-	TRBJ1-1	CASSLLTGNTEAFF	TGTGCCAGCAGCCTCCTGACAGGGAACACTGAAGCTTTCTTT
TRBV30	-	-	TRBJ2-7	CACTKADMATGEQYF	TGTGCCTGTACCAAAGCGGATATGGCTACGGGTGAGCAGTACTTC
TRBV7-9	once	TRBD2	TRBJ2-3	CASSNQRGGTVDTQYF	TGTGCCAGCAGCAACCAGCGGGGGGGGACGGTGGATACGCAGTATTTT
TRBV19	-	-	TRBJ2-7	CASSTTVSSYEQYF	TGTGCCAGTAGTACGACGGTGAGCTCCTACGAGCAGTACTTC
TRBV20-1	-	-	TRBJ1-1	CSASDLREDEAFF	TGCAGTGCTAGTGATTTGAGGGAGGATGAAGCTTTCTTT
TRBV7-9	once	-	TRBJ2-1	CASSSVGYWVEQFF	TGTGCCAGCAGCTCCGTGGGTTATTGGGTTGAGCAGTTCTTC
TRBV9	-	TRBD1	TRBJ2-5	CASSARDRRETQYF	TGTGCCAGCAGCGCGAGGGACAGACGGGAGACCCAGTACTTC
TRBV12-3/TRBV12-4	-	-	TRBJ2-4	CASRGDGKNIQYF	TGTGCCAGCAGGGGGGACGGAAAAAACATTCAGTACTTC
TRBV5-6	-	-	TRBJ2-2	CASSRRVNGELFF	TGTGCCAGCAGCCGACGGGTAAACGGGGAGCTGTTTTTT
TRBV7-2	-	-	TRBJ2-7	CASSSRTAAITGQYF	TGTGCCAGCAGCTCCAGGACAGCGGCCATCACGGGGCAGTACTTC
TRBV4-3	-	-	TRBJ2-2	CASSQDGRGLNTGELFF	TGCGCCAGCAGCCAAGACGGAAGAGGGTTGAACACCGGGGAGCTGTTTTTT
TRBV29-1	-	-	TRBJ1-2	CSVEDYRGEGGYTF	TGCAGCGTTGAAGATTATCGGGGGGAAGGTGGCTACACCTTC
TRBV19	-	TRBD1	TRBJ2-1	CASMPGQGSSYNEQFF	TGTGCCAGTATGCCTGGACAGGGGAGCTCCTACAATGAGCAGTTCTTC
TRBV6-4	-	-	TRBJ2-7	CASSRLPGSGEQYF	TGTGCCAGCAGCCGTCTGCCGGGGTCGGGGGAGCAGTACTTC
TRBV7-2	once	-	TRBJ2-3	CASSPGVQGRGDTQYF	TGTGCCAGCAGCCCGGGAGTCCAGGGTCGGGGGGATACGCAGTATTTT
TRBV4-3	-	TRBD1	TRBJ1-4	CASSPTGGTNEKLFF	TGCGCCAGCAGCCCTACAGGGGGGACTAATGAAAAACTGTTTTTT
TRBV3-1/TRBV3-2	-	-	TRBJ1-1	CASSQETVGDLLRASEAFF	TGTGCCAGCAGCCAGGAAACAGTGGGAGATCTGCTTAGGGCTTCTGAAGCTTTCTTT
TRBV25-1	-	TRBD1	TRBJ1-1	CASSISTGLGTEAFF	TGTGCCAGCAGTATATCGACAGGGCTGGGGACTGAAGCTTTCTTT
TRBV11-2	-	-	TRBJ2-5	CASSTTPETQYF	TGTGCCAGCAGCACCACACCAGAGACCCAGTACTTC
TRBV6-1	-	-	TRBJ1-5	CASSEGAGANQPQHF	TGTGCCAGCAGTGAAGGGGCAGGGGCCAATCAGCCCCAGCATTTT
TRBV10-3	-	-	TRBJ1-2	CAISEPARGGYTF	TGTGCCATCAGTGAGCCCGCTCGGGGCGGCTACACCTTC
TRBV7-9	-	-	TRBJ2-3	CASSQGTRTDTQYF	TGTGCCAGCAGCCAGGGGACCCGCACAGATACGCAGTATTTT
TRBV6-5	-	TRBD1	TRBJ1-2	CASSSDRARGYTF	TGTGCCAGCAGTTCCGACAGGGCTCGGGGCTACACCTTC
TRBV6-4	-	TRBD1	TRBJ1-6	CASTSRVGQGARCLHF	TGTGCCAGCACCTCGAGGGTGGGACAGGGGGCGAGGTGCCTCCACTTT
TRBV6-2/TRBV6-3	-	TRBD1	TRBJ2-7	CASSTEDRGVYEQYF	TGTGCCAGCAGTACGGAGGACAGGGGCGTCTACGAGCAGTACTTC
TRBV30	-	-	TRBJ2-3	CAWDQAGGTDTQYF	TGTGCCTGGGATCAAGCAGGTGGTACAGATACGCAGTATTTT
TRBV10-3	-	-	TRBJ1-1	CAISTRTANTEAFF	TGTGCCATCAGTACCAGGACAGCGAACACTGAAGCTTTCTTT
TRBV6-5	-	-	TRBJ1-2	CASSPGSIYGYTF	TGTGCCAGCAGCCCCGGCAGTATCTATGGCTACACCTTC
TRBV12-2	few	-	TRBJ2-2	CARPTRLGTGELFF	TGTGCAAGACCCACGAGGCTGGGCACCGGGGAGCTGTTTTTT
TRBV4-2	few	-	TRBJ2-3	CASSQDPRGGGLEQYF	TGTGCCAGCAGCCAAGATCCCAGGGGAGGGGGGTTGGAGCAGTATTTT
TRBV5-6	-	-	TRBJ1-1	CASSPGPGTEAFF	TGTGCCAGCAGCCCAGGTCCCGGCACTGAAGCTTTCTTT
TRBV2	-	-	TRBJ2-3	CASSELTSGDTQYF	TGTGCCAGCAGTGAACTGACTAGTGGGGATACGCAGTATTTT
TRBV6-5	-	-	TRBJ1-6	CASSYSSGNSPLHF	TGTGCCAGCAGTTACTCGAGCGGGAATTCACCCCTCCACTTT
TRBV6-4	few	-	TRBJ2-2	CASSEKGTGELFF	TGTGCCAGCAGTGAGAAGGGCACCGGGGAGCTGTTTTTT
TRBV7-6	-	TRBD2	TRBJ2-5	CASSLDTLAGARRTQYF	TGTGCCAGCAGCTTAGATACTCTAGCGGGGGCCAGGCGGACCCAGTACTTC